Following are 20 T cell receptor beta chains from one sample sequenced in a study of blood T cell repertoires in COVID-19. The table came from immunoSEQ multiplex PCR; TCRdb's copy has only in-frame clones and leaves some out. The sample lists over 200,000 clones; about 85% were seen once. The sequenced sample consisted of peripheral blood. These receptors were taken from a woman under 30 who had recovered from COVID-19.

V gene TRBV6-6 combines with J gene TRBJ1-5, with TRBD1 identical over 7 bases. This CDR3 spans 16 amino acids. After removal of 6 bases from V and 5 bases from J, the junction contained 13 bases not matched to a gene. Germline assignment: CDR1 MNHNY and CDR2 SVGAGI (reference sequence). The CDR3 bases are TGTGCCAGCAGCCGAACCGAGGGGGCCCCATATCAGCCCCAGCATTTT. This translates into CASSRTEGAPYQPQHF.

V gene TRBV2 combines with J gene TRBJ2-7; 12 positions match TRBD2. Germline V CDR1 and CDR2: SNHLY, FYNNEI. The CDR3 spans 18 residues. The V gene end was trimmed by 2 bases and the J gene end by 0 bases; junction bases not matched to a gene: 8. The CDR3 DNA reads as TGTGCCAGCAGTGAAATCCCTCTGACTAGCGGGAGCTCCTACGAGCAGTACTTC. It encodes CASSEIPLTSGSSYEQYF.

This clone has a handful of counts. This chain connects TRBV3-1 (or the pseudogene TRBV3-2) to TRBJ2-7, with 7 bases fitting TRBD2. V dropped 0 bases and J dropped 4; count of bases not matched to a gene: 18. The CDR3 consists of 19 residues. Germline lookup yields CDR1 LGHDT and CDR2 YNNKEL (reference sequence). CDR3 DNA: TGTGCCAGCAGCCAAGAGAAGGGCCCGCGGGGCGGGAGTAAGTACGAGCAGTACTTC. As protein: CASSQEKGPRGGSKYEQYF.

Written as DNA, the CDR3 is TGTGCCAGCAGCTTAGACAGGGACGAGACCCAGTACTTC. This sequence encodes CASSLDRDETQYF. V and J are TRBV7-2 and TRBJ2-5, with D perhaps matching TRBD1 (6 bases). Germline V gene data show CDR1 as SGHTA and CDR2 as FQGNSA. CDR3 length: 13 residues. V lost 1 base and J lost 5, with 8 bases in between.

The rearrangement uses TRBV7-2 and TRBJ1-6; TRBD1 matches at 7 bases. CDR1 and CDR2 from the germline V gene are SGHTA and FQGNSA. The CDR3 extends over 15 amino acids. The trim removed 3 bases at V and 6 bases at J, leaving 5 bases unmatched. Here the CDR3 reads CASSFGTASNSPLHF. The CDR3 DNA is TGTGCCAGCAGCTTCGGGACAGCTAGTAATTCACCCCTCCACTTT. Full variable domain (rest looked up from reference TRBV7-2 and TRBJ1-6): GAGVSQSPSNKVTEKGKDVELRCDPISGHTALYWYRQSLGQGLEFLIYFQGNSAPDKSGLPSDRFSAERTGGSVSTLTIQRTQQEDSAVYLCASSFGTASNSPLHFGNGTRLTVT.

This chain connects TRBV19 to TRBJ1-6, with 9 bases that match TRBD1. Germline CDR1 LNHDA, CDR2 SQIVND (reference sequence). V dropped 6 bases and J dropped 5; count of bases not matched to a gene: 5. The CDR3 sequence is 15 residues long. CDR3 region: CASSIQGAHNSPLHF. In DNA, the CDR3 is TGTGCCAGTAGCATACAGGGGGCGCATAATTCACCCCTCCACTTT.

The CDR3: CASSETGGAGNTIYF. CDR3 DNA sequence: TGTGCCAGCAGCGAGACAGGGGGCGCGGGAAACACCATATATTTT. V and J are TRBV9 and TRBJ1-3; 10 nucleotides line up with TRBD1. V shed 3 bases and J 4 bases; nucleotides not matched to a gene: 4. Germline-derived CDR1 and CDR2 are SGDLS and YYNGEE. This CDR3 is 15 amino acids long.

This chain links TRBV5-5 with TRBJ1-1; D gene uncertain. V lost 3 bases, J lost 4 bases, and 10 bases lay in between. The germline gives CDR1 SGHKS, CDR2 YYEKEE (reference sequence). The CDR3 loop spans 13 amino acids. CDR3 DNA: TGTGCCAGCAGCTCGACACCATCCACTGAAGCTTTCTTT. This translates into CASSSTPSTEAFF. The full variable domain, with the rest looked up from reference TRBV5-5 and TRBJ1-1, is DAGVTQSPTHLIKTRGQQVTLRCSPISGHKSVSWYQQVLGQGPQFIFQYYEKEERGRGNFPDRFSARQFPNYSSELNVNALLLGDSALYLCASSSTPSTEAFFGQGTRLTVV.

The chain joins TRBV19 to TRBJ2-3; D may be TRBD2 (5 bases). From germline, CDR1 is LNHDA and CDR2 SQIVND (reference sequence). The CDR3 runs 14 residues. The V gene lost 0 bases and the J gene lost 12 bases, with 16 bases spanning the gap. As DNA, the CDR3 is TGTGCCAGTAGTATAGATCCATTCGTCCCGGGACAGTATTTT. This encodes CASSIDPFVPGQYF. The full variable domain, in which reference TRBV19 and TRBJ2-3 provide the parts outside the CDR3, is DGGITQSPKYLFRKEGQNVTLSCEQNLNHDAMYWYRQDPGQGLRLIYYSQIVNDFQKGDIAEGYSVSREKKESFPLTVTSAQKNPTAFYLCASSIDPFVPGQYFGPGTRLTVL.

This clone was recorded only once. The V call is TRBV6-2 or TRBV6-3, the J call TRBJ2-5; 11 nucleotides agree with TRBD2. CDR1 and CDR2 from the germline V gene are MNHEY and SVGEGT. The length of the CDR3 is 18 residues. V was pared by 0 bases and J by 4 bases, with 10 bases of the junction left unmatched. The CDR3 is CASSYSGLAVKGVETQYF. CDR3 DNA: TGTGCCAGCAGTTACTCGGGACTAGCGGTTAAGGGAGTAGAGACCCAGTACTTC.

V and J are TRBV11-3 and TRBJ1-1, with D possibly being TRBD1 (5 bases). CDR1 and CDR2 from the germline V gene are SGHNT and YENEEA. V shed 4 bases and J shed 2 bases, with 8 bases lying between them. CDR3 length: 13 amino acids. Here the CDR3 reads CASSWGPNTEAFF. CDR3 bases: TGTGCCAGCAGCTGGGGCCCAAACACTGAAGCTTTCTTT.

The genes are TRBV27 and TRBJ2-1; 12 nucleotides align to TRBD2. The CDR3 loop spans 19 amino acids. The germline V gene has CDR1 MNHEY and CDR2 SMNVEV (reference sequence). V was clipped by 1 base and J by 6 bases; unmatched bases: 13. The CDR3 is CASSLYPGLAGSPFNEQFF. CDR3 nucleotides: TGTGCCAGCAGTTTATACCCAGGACTAGCGGGAAGCCCTTTCAATGAGCAGTTCTTC.

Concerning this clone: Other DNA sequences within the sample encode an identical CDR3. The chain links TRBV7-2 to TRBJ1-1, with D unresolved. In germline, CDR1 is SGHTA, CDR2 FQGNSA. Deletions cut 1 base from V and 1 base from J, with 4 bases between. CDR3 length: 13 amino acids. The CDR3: CASSLGQNTEAFF. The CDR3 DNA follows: TGTGCCAGCAGCTTAGGGCAGAACACTGAAGCTTTCTTT.

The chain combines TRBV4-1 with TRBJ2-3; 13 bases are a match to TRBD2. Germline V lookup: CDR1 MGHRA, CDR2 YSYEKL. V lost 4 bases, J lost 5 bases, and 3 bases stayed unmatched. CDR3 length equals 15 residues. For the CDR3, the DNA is TGCGCCAGCAGCCCTGGACTAGCGGGAGTAGATACGCAGTATTTT. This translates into CASSPGLAGVDTQYF.

The CDR3 DNA reads as TGTGCCAGCAGTGACAGGTATCAGCCCCAGCATTTT. This gives the protein CASSDRYQPQHF. The rearrangement joins TRBV12-3 or TRBV12-4 to TRBJ1-5; a weak D match, TRBD1 (6 bases). The CDR3 totals 12 residues. V lost 5 bases and J 5 bases, leaving 7 bases between the germline ends.

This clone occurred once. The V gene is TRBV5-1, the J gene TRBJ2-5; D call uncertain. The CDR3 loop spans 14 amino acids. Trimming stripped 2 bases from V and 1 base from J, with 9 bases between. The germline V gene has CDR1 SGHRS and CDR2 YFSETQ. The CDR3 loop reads CASSLTEFQETQYF. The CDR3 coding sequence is TGCGCCAGCAGCTTAACAGAGTTCCAAGAGACCCAGTACTTC.

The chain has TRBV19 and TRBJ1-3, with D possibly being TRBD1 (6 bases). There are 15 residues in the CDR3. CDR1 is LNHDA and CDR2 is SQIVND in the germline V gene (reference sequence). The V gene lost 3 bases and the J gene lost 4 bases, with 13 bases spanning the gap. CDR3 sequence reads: CASSIKGQRGNTIYF. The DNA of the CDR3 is TGTGCCAGTAGTATTAAAGGACAGCGCGGAAACACCATATATTTT.

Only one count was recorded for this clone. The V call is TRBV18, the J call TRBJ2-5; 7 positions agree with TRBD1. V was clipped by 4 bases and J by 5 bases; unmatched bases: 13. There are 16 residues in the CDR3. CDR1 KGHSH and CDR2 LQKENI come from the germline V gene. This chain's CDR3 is CASSLFRDRFEETQYF. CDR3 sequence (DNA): TGTGCCAGCTCACTATTCCGGGACAGATTTGAGGAGACCCAGTACTTC.

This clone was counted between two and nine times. The CDR3 loop reads CASSNSASSYNEQFF. The DNA of the CDR3 is TGTGCCAGCAGTAATAGCGCGAGCTCCTACAATGAGCAGTTCTTC. The chain uses TRBV27 and TRBJ2-1; TRBD2 is a possible D gene (5 bases). This CDR3 is 15 amino acids long. Germline loops: CDR1 MNHEY, CDR2 SMNVEV (reference sequence). V was trimmed by 5 bases and J by 0 bases, leaving 11 bases between them.

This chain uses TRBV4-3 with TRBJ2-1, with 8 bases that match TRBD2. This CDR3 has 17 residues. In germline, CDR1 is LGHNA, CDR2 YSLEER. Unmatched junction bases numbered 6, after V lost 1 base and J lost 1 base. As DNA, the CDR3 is TGCGCCAGCAGCCAAGCCAGGACTAGCCTATCCTACAATGAGCAGTTCTTC. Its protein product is CASSQARTSLSYNEQFF.